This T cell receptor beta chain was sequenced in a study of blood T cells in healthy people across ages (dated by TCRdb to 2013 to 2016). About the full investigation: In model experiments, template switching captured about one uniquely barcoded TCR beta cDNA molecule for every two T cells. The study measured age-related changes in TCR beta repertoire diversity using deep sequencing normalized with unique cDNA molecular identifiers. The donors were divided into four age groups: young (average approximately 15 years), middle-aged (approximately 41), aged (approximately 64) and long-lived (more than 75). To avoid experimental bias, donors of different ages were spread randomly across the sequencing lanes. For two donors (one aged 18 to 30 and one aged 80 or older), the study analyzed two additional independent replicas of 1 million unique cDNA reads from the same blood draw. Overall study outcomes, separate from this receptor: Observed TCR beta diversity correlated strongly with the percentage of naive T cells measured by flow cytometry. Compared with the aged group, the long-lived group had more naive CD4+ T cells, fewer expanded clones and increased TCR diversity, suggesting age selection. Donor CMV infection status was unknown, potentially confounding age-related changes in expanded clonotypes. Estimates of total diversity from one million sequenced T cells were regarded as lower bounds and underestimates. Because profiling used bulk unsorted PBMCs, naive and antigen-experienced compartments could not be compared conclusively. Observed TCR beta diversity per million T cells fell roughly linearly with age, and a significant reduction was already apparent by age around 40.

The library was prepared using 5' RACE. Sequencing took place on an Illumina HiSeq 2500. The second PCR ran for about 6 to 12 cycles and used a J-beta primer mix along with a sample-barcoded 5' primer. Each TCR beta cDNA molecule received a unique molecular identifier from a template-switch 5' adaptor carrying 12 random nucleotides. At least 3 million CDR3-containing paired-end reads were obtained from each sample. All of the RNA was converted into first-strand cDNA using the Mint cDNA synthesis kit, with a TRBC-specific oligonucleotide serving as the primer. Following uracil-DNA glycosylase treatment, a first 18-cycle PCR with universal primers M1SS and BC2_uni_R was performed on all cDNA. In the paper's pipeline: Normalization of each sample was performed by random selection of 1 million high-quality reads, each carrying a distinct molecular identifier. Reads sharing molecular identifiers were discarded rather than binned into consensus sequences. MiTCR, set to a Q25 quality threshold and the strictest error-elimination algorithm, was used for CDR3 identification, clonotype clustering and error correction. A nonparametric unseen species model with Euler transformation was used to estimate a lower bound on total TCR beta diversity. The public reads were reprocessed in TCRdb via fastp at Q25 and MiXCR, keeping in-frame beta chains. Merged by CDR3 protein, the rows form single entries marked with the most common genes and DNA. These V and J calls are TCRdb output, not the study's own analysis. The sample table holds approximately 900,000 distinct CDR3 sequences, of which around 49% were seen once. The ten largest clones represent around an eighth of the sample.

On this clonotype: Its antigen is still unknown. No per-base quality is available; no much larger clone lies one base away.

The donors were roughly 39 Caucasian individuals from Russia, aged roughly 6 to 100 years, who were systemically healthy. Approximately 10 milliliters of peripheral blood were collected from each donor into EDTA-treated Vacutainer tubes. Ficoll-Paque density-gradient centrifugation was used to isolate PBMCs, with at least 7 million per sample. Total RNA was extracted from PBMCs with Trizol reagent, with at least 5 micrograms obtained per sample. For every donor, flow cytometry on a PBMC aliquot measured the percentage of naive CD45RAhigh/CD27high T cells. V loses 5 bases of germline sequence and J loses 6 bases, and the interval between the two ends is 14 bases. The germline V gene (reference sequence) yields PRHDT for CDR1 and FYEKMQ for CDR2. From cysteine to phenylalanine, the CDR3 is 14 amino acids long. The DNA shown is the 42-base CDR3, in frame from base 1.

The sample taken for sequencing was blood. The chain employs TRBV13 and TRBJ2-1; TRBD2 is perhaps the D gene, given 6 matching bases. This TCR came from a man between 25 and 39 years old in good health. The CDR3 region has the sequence CASSLGLGFNEQFF. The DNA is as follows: TGTGCCAGCAGCCTGGGACTCGGTTTCAATGAGCAGTTCTTC.